A single sample is the source of the 6 T cell receptor beta chains below, sequenced in a study of T cell responses to AZD1222 COVID-19 vaccine. Sequencing was performed with immunoSEQ multiplex PCR; in TCRdb, only in-frame clones are kept and a portion is missing. The sample holds under 100,000 clones, about 92% seen once. Sequenced material: peripheral blood, taken 28 days after the second AZD1222 dose. Receptor source: an adult who received the AZD1222 COVID-19 vaccine.

This clone was detected only once. The chain uses TRBV9 and TRBJ2-2; D might be TRBD1 (5 bases). CDR1 SGDLS and CDR2 YYNGEE come from the germline V gene. Between the trimmed V and J ends, which lost 0 bases and 7 bases, there was a span of 13 bases. This CDR3 is 15 amino acids long. The DNA of the CDR3 is TGTGCCAGCAGCGTAGCAGGCAGGGCGGTCGGGGAGCTGTTTTTT. The encoded protein is CASSVAGRAVGELFF.

The rearrangement joins TRBV7-8 to TRBJ1-2; D remains unclear. The CDR3 is 14 amino acids. V dropped 2 bases and J dropped 5 bases, with 12 bases sitting between them. From germline, CDR1 is SGHVS and CDR2 FQNEAQ. This chain's CDR3 is CASSLPDWAYGYTF. CDR3 DNA sequence: TGTGCCAGCAGCTTACCGGACTGGGCATATGGCTACACCTTC.

This clone appeared once. V gene TRBV5-1 combines with J gene TRBJ1-5, with D hard to call. CDR1 is SGHRS and CDR2 is YFSETQ in the germline V gene. The V end was cut by 3 bases, the J end by 3 bases, with 7 bases between. The CDR3 spans 13 residues. CDR3 DNA sequence: TGCGCCAGCAGCTCCGGGCCCAATCAGCCCCAGCATTTT. It encodes CASSSGPNQPQHF. Combining the CDR3 with reference TRBV5-1 and TRBJ1-5 gives the whole variable domain KAGVTQTPRYLIKTRGQQVTLSCSPISGHRSVSWYQQTPGQGLQFLFEYFSETQRNKGNFPGRFSGRQFSNSRSEMNVSTLELGDSALYLCASSSGPNQPQHFGDGTRLSIL.

In its sample, this clone was seen once. The chain uses TRBV7-9 and TRBJ2-7; no clear D. The ends were cut back, 6 bases at V and 2 bases at J, with 5 bases in the middle. Germline V gene sequence: CDR1 SEHNR, CDR2 FQNEAQ (reference sequence). The CDR3 is 11 amino acids. In nucleotides, the CDR3 is TGTGCCAGCAGTGCAGCCTACGAGCAGTACTTC. Translation gives CASSAAYEQYF.

J is TRBJ2-3 and V is TRBV9, with D perhaps matching TRBD1 (6 bases). Germline V CDR1 and CDR2: SGDLS, YYNGEE. The V and J ends lost 2 bases and 3 bases respectively, with 10 bases between them. The CDR3 spans 14 residues. The CDR3 here is CASSVVRGTDTQYF. DNA for the CDR3: TGTGCCAGCAGCGTTGTTAGGGGGACAGATACGCAGTATTTT.

This clone has a single count. V is TRBV1 and J is TRBJ2-7; TRBD2 reflects the table's D call only, with no check against the DNA. TRBV1 is marked as a pseudogene. The CDR3 extends over 15 amino acids. The CDR3 sequence is CTSSQDRGERHEQYF. In nucleotides, the CDR3 is TGCACCAGCAGCCAAGACCGGGGGGAACGCCACGAGCAGTACTTC.